Below are 22 T cell receptor beta chains sequenced from a single sample in a study of blood T cell repertoires in COVID-19. Assay: immunoSEQ multiplex PCR; the TCRdb copy retains only in-frame clones and omits some. Of fewer than 250,000 clones listed, around four fifths are singletons. Input material: peripheral blood. The receptor set was obtained from a woman aged 60-70 years with active or convalescent COVID-19.

The J gene is TRBJ2-5, the V gene TRBV7-2, with D possibly TRBD2 on 5 matching bases. In germline, CDR1 is SGHTA, CDR2 FQGNSA. The CDR3 spans 15 residues. Trimming took 6 bases from V and 4 from J, leaving 18 bases between them. The CDR3, as DNA: TGTGCCAGCAGTTACCGGGGAATGTCCCGAGAGACCCAGTACTTC. This translates into CASSYRGMSRETQYF.

The chain joins TRBV29-1 to TRBJ2-5; TRBD1 agrees at 7 bases. The CDR3 sequence is 13 residues long. Trimming at V came to 6 bases and at J to 2 bases, leaving 6 bases not matched to a gene. Germline CDR1 and CDR2: SQVTM and ANQGSEA. The CDR3 DNA is TGCAGCGTCAAAGGGACAGAACAAGAGACCCAGTACTTC. Translation gives CSVKGTEQETQYF.

The rearrangement joins TRBV7-9 to TRBJ2-1, with D possibly TRBD2 on 6 matching bases. The germline V and J ends were trimmed by 6 bases and 12 bases, with 21 bases remaining between them. CDR1 is SEHNR and CDR2 is FQNEAQ in the germline V gene (reference sequence). The CDR3 length is 14 residues. For the CDR3, the DNA is TGTGCCAGCAGTCACCCTCCCCGCGGGATTGGGCAGTTCTTC. This translates into CASSHPPRGIGQFF.

The gene calls are TRBV7-9 and TRBJ2-3, with 13 bases that match TRBD2. V trimming: 9 bases; J trimming: 4 bases; junction bases outside the gene matches: 7. Germline CDR1 is SEHNR and CDR2 is FQNEAQ (reference sequence). The CDR3 length is 15 residues. CDR3 amino acids: CASTLGTSGADTQYF. CDR3 DNA sequence: TGTGCCAGTACCCTTGGGACTAGCGGGGCAGATACGCAGTATTTT.

This clone turned up a few times. This sequence joins TRBV7-2 and TRBJ1-3; D ambiguous. V was cut by 5 bases and J by 1 base, with 9 bases left in between. Germline CDR1 and CDR2: SGHTA and FQGNSA. This CDR3 comprises 14 residues. CDR3 nucleotides: TGTGCCAGCAGCCGGACTGCTTCTGGAAACACCATATATTTT. It translates to CASSRTASGNTIYF.

This clone was recorded a few times. As DNA, the CDR3 is TGTGCCAGCAGCCCTTTCGTCGCGCGGACAGGTTCTGAAGCTTTCTTT. As protein: CASSPFVARTGSEAFF. The gene calls are TRBV3-1 (or the pseudogene TRBV3-2) and TRBJ1-1; 7 bases agree with TRBD1. The CDR3 length is 16 residues. Germline loops: CDR1 LGHDT, CDR2 YNNKEL (reference sequence). With V trimmed by 4 bases and J by 6 bases, 14 bases remained unmatched.

The chain combines TRBV18 with TRBJ1-4; possible D gene TRBD1, 5 bases. This CDR3 spans 16 amino acids. Germline values: CDR1 KGHSH, CDR2 LQKENI. Trimming took 2 bases from V and 3 from J, leaving 13 bases between them. The CDR3 spells CASSPRQGASNEKLFF. The CDR3 region has the DNA TGTGCCAGCTCACCAAGGCAGGGCGCCTCTAATGAAAAACTGTTTTTT.

This chain joins TRBV10-3 and TRBJ2-1, with 8 bases matching TRBD2. Trimming cost V 3 bases and J 9 bases; bases outside gene matches: 7. Germline lookup yields CDR1 ENHRY and CDR2 SYGVKD. This CDR3 comprises 14 residues. DNA for the CDR3: TGTGCCATCAGTGAACGGGGGGGCCTCGGTGAGCAGTTCTTC. Protein product: CAISERGGLGEQFF.

This sequence joins TRBV30 and TRBJ2-7; no clear D. CDR3 length: 11 amino acids. From germline, CDR1 is GTSNPN and CDR2 SVGIG (reference sequence). V lost 5 bases and J 9 bases, leaving 14 bases between the germline ends. The CDR3 region is CAWLTARRQYF. DNA of the CDR3: TGTGCCTGGCTAACAGCCCGCAGGCAGTACTTC.

This chain connects TRBV6-6 to TRBJ1-5; D not resolved. The CDR3 is made up of 11 amino acids. From germline, CDR1 is MNHNY and CDR2 SVGAGI (reference sequence). V dropped 7 bases and J dropped 9 bases, with 10 bases sitting between them. The CDR3, as DNA: TGTGCCAGCATGAACAGCCCGCCCCAGCATTTT. It specifies CASMNSPPQHF.

V usage is TRBV3-1 (or the pseudogene TRBV3-2) and J usage is TRBJ2-3; 10 positions match TRBD2. In germline, CDR1 is LGHDT, CDR2 YNNKEL (reference sequence). With 4 bases clipped from V and 5 bases from J, the junction kept 3 bases outside the gene matches. The CDR3 totals 14 residues. CDR3 nucleotides: TGTGCCAGCAGCCTCAGGACTAGCGGAGATACGCAGTATTTT. Translation: CASSLRTSGDTQYF.

V usage is TRBV6-5 and J usage is TRBJ1-3; D is possibly TRBD1 (5 bases). V lost 10 bases and J lost 3, with 16 bases in between. The germline V gene has CDR1 MNHEY and CDR2 SVGAGI. This CDR3 is built from 14 residues. Written as DNA, the CDR3 is TGTGCCACCTCGTTGGGGCTGTTTGGAAACACCATATATTTT. It specifies CATSLGLFGNTIYF.

This chain links TRBV6-5 with TRBJ2-7; 8 bases fit TRBD2. V was clipped by 10 bases and J by 2 bases; unmatched bases: 10. CDR3 length: 14 amino acids. The germline CDR1 and CDR2 sequences are MNHEY and SVGAGI. CDR3 in DNA: TGTGCCATCATATTACTAGCGGTGACCTACGAGCAGTACGTC. It codes for CAIILLAVTYEQYV.

The genes are TRBV12-3 or TRBV12-4 and TRBJ2-2, with a weak D call TRBD2 (6 bases). Trimming took 7 bases from V and 9 from J, leaving 15 bases between them. The CDR3 totals 13 residues. CDR3 coding DNA: TGTGCCAGCACAAGCGGCGGGGTACGGGAGCTGTTTTTT. Amino acid sequence: CASTSGGVRELFF.

V is TRBV29-1 and J is TRBJ1-3; possible D gene TRBD1, 6 bases. V shed 3 bases and J shed 5 bases, with 14 bases lying between them. The CDR3 runs 14 residues. The V gene's germline CDR1 is SQVTM and CDR2 ANQGSEA. The CDR3 nucleotides read TGCAGCGTTGACGTAGGCGGACAGAGAAACACCATATATTTT. It codes for CSVDVGGQRNTIYF.

This chain connects TRBV2 to TRBJ2-3, with 7 positions matching TRBD2. V shed 2 bases and J 1 base; nucleotides not matched to a gene: 9. The CDR3 consists of 17 residues. Per the germline V gene, CDR1 is SNHLY and CDR2 is FYNNEI. CDR3 loop: CASSERGREWGTDTQYF. Here the CDR3 DNA reads TGTGCCAGCAGTGAACGGGGGAGGGAGTGGGGCACAGATACGCAGTATTTT.

The chain is built from TRBV12-3 or TRBV12-4 and TRBJ2-5, with a weak D call TRBD1 (6 bases). The CDR3 consists of 13 residues. V was shortened by 3 bases and J by 4 bases, with 9 bases between the two germline ends. The CDR3 DNA is TGTGCCAGCAGTTTCTCACAGGGAGAGACCCAGTACTTC. Translation gives CASSFSQGETQYF.

This clone was seen only once. The chain carries TRBV9 and TRBJ2-1; no clear D. The CDR3 spans 15 residues. Germline V gene data show CDR1 as SGDLS and CDR2 as YYNGEE. V lost 4 bases to trimming and J lost 9 bases, with 20 bases between them. The chain's CDR3 is CASSFRPLGRGEQFF. CDR3 DNA: TGTGCCAGCAGCTTTCGTCCCCTAGGTAGAGGTGAGCAGTTCTTC.

The chain carries TRBV14 and TRBJ1-2, with D possibly TRBD1 on 5 matching bases. CDR1 is SGHDN, CDR2 FVKESK, per germline. Between the trimmed V and J ends, which lost 4 bases and 0 bases, there was a span of 12 bases. The CDR3 has 15 residues. The CDR3 coding sequence is TGTGCCAGCAGCCGGGGGACTGTTGCTAACTATGGCTACACCTTC. Its protein product is CASSRGTVANYGYTF.

The chain is built from TRBV3-1 (or the pseudogene TRBV3-2) and TRBJ1-6; perhaps TRBD1 as D (6 bases). The V and J ends lost 0 bases and 7 bases respectively, with 13 bases between them. The CDR3 has 16 amino acids. Germline V gene lookup returns CDR1 LGHDT and CDR2 YNNKEL (reference sequence). CDR3 in amino acids: CASSQDRGYRNSPLHF. The CDR3 DNA follows: TGTGCCAGCAGCCAAGACAGGGGATATCGGAATTCACCCCTCCACTTT.

The chain carries TRBV11-2 and TRBJ2-1; 13 bases are a match to TRBD2. Trimming at V came to 5 bases and at J to 8 bases, leaving 6 bases not matched to a gene. This CDR3 has 15 amino acids. Germline assignment: CDR1 SGHAT and CDR2 FQNNGV. CDR3 DNA sequence: TGTGCCAGCAGCCCCTGGACTAGCGGGGGCGATGAGCAGTTCTTC. It encodes CASSPWTSGGDEQFF.

The rearrangement joins TRBV5-4 to TRBJ2-1, with 14 bases matching TRBD2. Looked up from germline, CDR1 is SGHNT and CDR2 is YYREEE (reference sequence). V dropped 3 bases and J dropped 8; count of bases not matched to a gene: 4. The CDR3 consists of 15 residues. The CDR3 nucleotides read TGTGCCAGCAGCTCGGGACTAGCGGGAGCAGATGAGCAGTTCTTC. Its protein product is CASSSGLAGADEQFF.